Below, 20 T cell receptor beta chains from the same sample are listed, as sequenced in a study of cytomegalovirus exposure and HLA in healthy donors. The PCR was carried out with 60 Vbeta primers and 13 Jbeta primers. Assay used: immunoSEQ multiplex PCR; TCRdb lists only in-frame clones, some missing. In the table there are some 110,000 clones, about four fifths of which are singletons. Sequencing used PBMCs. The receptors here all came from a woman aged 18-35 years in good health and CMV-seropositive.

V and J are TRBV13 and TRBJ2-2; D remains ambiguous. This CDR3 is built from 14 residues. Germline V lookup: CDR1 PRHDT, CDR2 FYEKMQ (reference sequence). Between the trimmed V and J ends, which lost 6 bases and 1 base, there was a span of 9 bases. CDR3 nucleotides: TGTGCCAGCAGTCTCCTAGGGAACACCGGGGAGCTGTTTTTT. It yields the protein CASSLLGNTGELFF.

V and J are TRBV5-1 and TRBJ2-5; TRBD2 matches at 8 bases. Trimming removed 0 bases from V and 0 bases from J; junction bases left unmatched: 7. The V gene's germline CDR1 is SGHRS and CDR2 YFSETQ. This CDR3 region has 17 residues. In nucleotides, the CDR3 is TGCGCCAGCAGCTTGGTGGGCCTAGCGGGTCACCAAGAGACCCAGTACTTC. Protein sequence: CASSLVGLAGHQETQYF. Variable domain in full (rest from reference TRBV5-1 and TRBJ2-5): KAGVTQTPRYLIKTRGQQVTLSCSPISGHRSVSWYQQTPGQGLQFLFEYFSETQRNKGNFPGRFSGRQFSNSRSEMNVSTLELGDSALYLCASSLVGLAGHQETQYFGPGTRLLVL.

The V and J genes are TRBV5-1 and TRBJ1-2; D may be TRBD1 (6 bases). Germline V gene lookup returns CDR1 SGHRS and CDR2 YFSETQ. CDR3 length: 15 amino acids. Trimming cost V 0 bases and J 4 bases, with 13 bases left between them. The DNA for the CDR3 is TGCGCCAGCAGCTTGGTGTCAGGACAGTTCTATGGCTACACCTTC. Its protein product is CASSLVSGQFYGYTF.

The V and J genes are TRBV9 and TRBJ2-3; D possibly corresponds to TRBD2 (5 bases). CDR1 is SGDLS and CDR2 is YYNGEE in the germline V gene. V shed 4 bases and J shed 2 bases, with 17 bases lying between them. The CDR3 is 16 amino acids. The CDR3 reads CASSPNNGLSTDTQYF. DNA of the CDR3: TGTGCCAGCAGCCCCAACAACGGACTCTCCACAGATACGCAGTATTTT. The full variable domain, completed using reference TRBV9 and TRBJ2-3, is DSGVTQTPKHLITATGQRVTLRCSPRSGDLSVYWYQQSLDQGLQFLIQYYNGEERAKGNILERFSAQQFPDLHSELNLSSLELGDSALYFCASSPNNGLSTDTQYFGPGTRLTVL.

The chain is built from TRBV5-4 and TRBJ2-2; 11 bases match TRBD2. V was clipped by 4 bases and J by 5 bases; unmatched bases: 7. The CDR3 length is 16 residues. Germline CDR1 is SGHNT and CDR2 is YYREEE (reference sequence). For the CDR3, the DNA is TGTGCCAGCAGCACCAGGACTAGCGGGCAGACCGGGGAGCTGTTTTTT. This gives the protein CASSTRTSGQTGELFF.

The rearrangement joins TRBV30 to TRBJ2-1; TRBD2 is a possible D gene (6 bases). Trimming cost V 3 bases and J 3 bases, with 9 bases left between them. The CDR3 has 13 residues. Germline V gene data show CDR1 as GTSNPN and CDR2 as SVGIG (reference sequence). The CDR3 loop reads CAWRRDHYNEQFF. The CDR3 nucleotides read TGTGCCTGGAGGCGGGACCACTACAATGAGCAGTTCTTC.

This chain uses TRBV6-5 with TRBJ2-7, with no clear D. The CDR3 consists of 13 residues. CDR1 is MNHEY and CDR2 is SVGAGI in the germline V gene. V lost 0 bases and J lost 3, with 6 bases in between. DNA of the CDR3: TGTGCCAGCAGTTACTCCCTAAACTACGAGCAGTACTTC. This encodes CASSYSLNYEQYF.

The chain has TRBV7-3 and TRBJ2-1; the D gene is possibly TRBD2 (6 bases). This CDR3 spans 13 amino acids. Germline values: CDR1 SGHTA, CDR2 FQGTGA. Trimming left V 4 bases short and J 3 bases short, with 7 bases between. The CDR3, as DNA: TGTGCCAGCAGCTCGACTAGCTACAATGAGCAGTTCTTC. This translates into CASSSTSYNEQFF.

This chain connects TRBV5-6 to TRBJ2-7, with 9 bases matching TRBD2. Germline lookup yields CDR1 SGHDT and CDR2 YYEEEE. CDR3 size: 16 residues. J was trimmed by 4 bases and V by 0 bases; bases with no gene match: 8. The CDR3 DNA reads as TGTGCCAGCAGCTTGGATAATAGCGGGAGCGGTTACGAGCAGTACTTC. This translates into CASSLDNSGSGYEQYF.

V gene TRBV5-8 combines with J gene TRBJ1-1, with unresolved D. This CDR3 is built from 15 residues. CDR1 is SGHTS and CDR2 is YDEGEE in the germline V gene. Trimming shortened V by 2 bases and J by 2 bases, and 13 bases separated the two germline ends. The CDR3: CASSFGRGRNTEAFF. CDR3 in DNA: TGTGCCAGCAGCTTTGGTCGGGGTCGTAACACTGAAGCTTTCTTT. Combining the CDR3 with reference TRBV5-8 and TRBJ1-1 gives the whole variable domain EAGVTQSPTHLIKTRGQQATLRCSPISGHTSVYWYQQALGLGLQFLLWYDEGEERNRGNFPPRFSGRQFPNYSSELNVNALELEDSALYLCASSFGRGRNTEAFFGQGTRLTVV.

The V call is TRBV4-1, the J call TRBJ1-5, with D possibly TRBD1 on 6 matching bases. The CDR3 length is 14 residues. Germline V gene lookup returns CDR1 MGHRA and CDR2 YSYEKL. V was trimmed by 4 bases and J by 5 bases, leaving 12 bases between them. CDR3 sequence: CASSLHSGDQPQHF. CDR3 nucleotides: TGCGCCAGCAGCCTTCACTCAGGGGATCAGCCCCAGCATTTT.

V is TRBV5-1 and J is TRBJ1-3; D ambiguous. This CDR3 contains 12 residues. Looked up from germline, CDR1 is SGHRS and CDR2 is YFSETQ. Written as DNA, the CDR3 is TGCGCGTCACGGGAGACTGGAAACACCATATATTTT. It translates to CASRETGNTIYF.

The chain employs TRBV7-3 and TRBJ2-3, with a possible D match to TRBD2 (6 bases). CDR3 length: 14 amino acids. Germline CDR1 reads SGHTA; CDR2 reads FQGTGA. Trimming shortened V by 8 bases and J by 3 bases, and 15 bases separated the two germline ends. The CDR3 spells CASGRGGMTDTQYF. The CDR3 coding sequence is TGTGCCAGCGGGCGGGGCGGGATGACAGATACGCAGTATTTT.

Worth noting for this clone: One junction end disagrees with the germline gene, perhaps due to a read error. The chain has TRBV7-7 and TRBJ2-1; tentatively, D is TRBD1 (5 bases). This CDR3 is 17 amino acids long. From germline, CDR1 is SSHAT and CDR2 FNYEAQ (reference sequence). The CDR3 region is CASSKGLDTTSYNEQFF. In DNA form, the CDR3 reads TGTGCTAGCAGTAAAGGCTTGGACACAACCTCCTACAATGAGCAGTTCTTC.

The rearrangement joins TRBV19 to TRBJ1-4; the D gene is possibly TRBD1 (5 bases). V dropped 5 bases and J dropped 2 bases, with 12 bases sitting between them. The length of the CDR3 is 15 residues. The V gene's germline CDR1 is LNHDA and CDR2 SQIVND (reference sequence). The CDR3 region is CASSVGGGTNEKLFF. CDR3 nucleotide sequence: TGTGCCAGTAGTGTCGGGGGAGGCACTAATGAAAAACTGTTTTTT.

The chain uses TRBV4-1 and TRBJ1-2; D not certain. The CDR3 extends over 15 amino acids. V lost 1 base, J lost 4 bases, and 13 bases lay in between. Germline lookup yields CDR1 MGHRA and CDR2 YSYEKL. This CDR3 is CASSQVSGSVYGYTF. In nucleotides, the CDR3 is TGCGCCAGCAGCCAAGTGTCCGGGTCTGTCTATGGCTACACCTTC.

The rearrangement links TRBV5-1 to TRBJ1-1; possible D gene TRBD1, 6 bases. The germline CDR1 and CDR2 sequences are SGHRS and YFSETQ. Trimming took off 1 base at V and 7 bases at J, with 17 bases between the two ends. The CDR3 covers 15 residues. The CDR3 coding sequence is TGCGCCAGCAGCTTGAACGGGGGGCGAGGTAATGAAGCTTTCTTT. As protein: CASSLNGGRGNEAFF. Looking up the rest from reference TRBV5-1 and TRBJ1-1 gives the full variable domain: KAGVTQTPRYLIKTRGQQVTLSCSPISGHRSVSWYQQTPGQGLQFLFEYFSETQRNKGNFPGRFSGRQFSNSRSEMNVSTLELGDSALYLCASSLNGGRGNEAFFGQGTRLTVV.

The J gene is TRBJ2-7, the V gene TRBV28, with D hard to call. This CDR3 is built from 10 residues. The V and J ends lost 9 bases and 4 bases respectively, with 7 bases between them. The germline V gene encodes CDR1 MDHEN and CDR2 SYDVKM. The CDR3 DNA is TGTGCCAGTTCACGGTACGAGCAGTACTTC. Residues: CASSRYEQYF.

The CDR3, as DNA: TGTGCCACCGTGCGGGGGACCGGGGAGCTGTTTTTT. It is translated as CATVRGTGELFF. The V gene is TRBV15, the J gene TRBJ2-2, with TRBD2 identical over 7 bases. Germline loops: CDR1 LNHNV, CDR2 YYDKDF (reference sequence). The V gene end was trimmed by 8 bases and the J gene end by 5 bases; junction bases not matched to a gene: 2. CDR3 length equals 12 residues.

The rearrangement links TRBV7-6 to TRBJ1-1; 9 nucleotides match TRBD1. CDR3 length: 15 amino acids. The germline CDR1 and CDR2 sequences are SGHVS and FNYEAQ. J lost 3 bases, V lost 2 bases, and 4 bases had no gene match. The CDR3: CASSLPRDRDTEAFF. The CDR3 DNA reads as TGTGCCAGCAGCTTACCAAGGGACAGGGACACTGAAGCTTTCTTT.